Following are 18 T cell receptor beta chains from one sample sequenced in a study of shared clonotypes between healthy human individuals. The table came from immunoSEQ multiplex PCR; TCRdb's copy has only in-frame clones and leaves some out. There are approximately 400,000 clones in the sample; 95% to 97% occur only once, and around 0.3% lies in the top ten. Sequencing was performed on memory CD8+ T cells sorted from blood. Described subset: CD45RO+ cells pooled with CCR7-negative TemRA cells. These receptors originate from a man aged 25-45 years in good health.

J is TRBJ1-2 and V is TRBV6-1; D unclear. The germline CDR1 and CDR2 sequences are MNHNS and SASEGT. CDR3 size: 14 residues. V was shortened by 2 bases and J by 8 bases, with 15 bases between the two germline ends. CDR3 bases: TGTGCCAGCAGTGAATTAGGAATAACTGGGGGCTACACCTTC. Translating it yields CASSELGITGGYTF.

The V gene is TRBV7-8, the J gene TRBJ2-2; D remains ambiguous. This CDR3 region has 13 residues. V lost 6 bases and J lost 5, with 10 bases in between. Germline CDR1 and CDR2: SGHVS and FQNEAQ. DNA of the CDR3: TGTGCCAGCAGACCGGTTATTACCGGGGAGCTGTTTTTT. This encodes CASRPVITGELFF.

The rearrangement joins TRBV7-6 to TRBJ2-7, with no clear D. V gave up 1 base and J gave up 6 bases, with 10 bases separating them. CDR3 size: 13 residues. Germline V gene sequence: CDR1 SGHVS, CDR2 FNYEAQ. This CDR3 is CASSLDRQFEQYF. CDR3 nucleotides: TGTGCCAGCAGCTTAGACCGGCAATTCGAGCAGTACTTC.

This clone was seen a single time. The chain employs TRBV30 and TRBJ1-3; 10 nucleotides agree with TRBD1. CDR3 size: 14 residues. The V gene end was trimmed by 4 bases and the J gene end by 6 bases; junction bases not matched to a gene: 6. Germline lookup yields CDR1 GTSNPN and CDR2 SVGIG (reference sequence). For the CDR3, the DNA is TGTGCCTGGAATGGGGACAGGGGCAAAAACACCATATATTTT. Its translation is CAWNGDRGKNTIYF.

Only a few counts were recorded for this clone. The rearrangement joins TRBV5-6 to TRBJ1-5; D ambiguous. The germline V and J ends were trimmed by 0 bases and 7 bases, with 11 bases remaining between them. The CDR3 sequence is 14 residues long. CDR1 and CDR2 from the germline V gene are SGHDT and YYEEEE. The CDR3 here is CASSLGPNGQPQHF. CDR3 bases: TGTGCCAGCAGCTTGGGACCCAACGGCCAGCCCCAGCATTTT.

V and J are TRBV6-5 and TRBJ1-1, with a possible D match to TRBD1 (6 bases). This CDR3 has 13 amino acids. V was pared by 7 bases and J by 5 bases, with 14 bases between. Germline V CDR1 and CDR2: MNHEY, SVGAGI. CDR3 in amino acids: CASTPRGATEAFF. The CDR3 bases are TGTGCCAGCACCCCCCGGGGGGCGACTGAAGCTTTCTTT.

This sequence joins TRBV11-1 and TRBJ2-5, with 11 nucleotides matching TRBD2. Germline V gene sequence: CDR1 SGHAT, CDR2 FQDESV (reference sequence). With 3 bases clipped from V and 3 bases from J, the junction kept 3 bases outside the gene matches. CDR3 length: 15 amino acids. As DNA, the CDR3 is TGTGCCAGCAGCTTCCCACTAGCGGGAGAAGAGACCCAGTACTTC. Translating it yields CASSFPLAGEETQYF.

The chain uses TRBV28 and TRBJ2-5; the match to TRBD1 covers 9 bases. Germline-derived CDR1 and CDR2 are MDHEN and SYDVKM. V was clipped by 6 bases and J by 5 bases; unmatched bases: 10. CDR3 length equals 15 residues. The chain's CDR3 is CASRGTGSRRETQYF. Here the CDR3 DNA reads TGTGCCAGCAGGGGGACAGGGTCCCGGCGGGAGACCCAGTACTTC.

In the case of this clone: The sample holds other DNA sequences that translate to the same CDR3. The chain recombines TRBV7-9 with TRBJ2-7, with D possibly being TRBD1 (5 bases). V was pared by 3 bases and J by 3 bases, with 6 bases between. The CDR3 is made up of 12 amino acids. The V gene's germline CDR1 is SEHNR and CDR2 FQNEAQ (reference sequence). The CDR3 sequence is CASSLQGYEQYF. CDR3 nucleotides: TGTGCCAGCAGCTTGCAGGGCTACGAGCAGTACTTC.

The chain employs TRBV30 and TRBJ1-5, with a possible D match to TRBD1 (5 bases). Germline CDR1 and CDR2: GTSNPN and SVGIG (reference sequence). The CDR3 is 13 residues long. Trimming stripped 5 bases from V and 4 bases from J, with 12 bases between. The CDR3 spells CAWDTGGNQPQHF. The CDR3 DNA reads TGTGCCTGGGATACAGGAGGAAATCAGCCCCAGCATTTT.

The V call is TRBV7-8, the J call TRBJ1-2; 8 bases are shared with TRBD1. In germline, CDR1 is SGHVS, CDR2 FQNEAQ. After removal of 1 base from V and 4 bases from J, the junction contained 5 bases not matched to a gene. This CDR3 comprises 15 residues. CDR3 sequence (DNA): TGTGCCAGCAGCTTAGAACCCAGGGGGCCCTATGGCTACACCTTC. Amino acids: CASSLEPRGPYGYTF. The variable domain in full, completed from reference TRBV7-8 and TRBJ1-2, reads GAGVSQSPRYKVAKRGQDVALRCDPISGHVSLFWYQQALGQGPEFLTYFQNEAQLDKSGLPSDRFFAERPEGSVSTLKIQRTQQEDSAVYLCASSLEPRGPYGYTFGSGTRLTVV.

The chain uses TRBV4-2 and TRBJ2-7, with 7 nucleotides matching TRBD1. Germline values: CDR1 LGHNA, CDR2 YNFKEQ. V lost 3 bases to trimming and J lost 11 bases; unmatched junction nucleotides: 16. The CDR3 contains 15 residues. CDR3 amino acids: CASSHFYEGASPEYF. The CDR3, as DNA: TGTGCCAGCAGCCATTTCTATGAGGGGGCGAGTCCGGAGTACTTC.

The chain joins TRBV5-4 to TRBJ2-3; perhaps TRBD2 as D (6 bases). V was cut by 0 bases and J by 2 bases, with 7 bases left in between. The length of the CDR3 is 14 residues. Germline V gene sequence: CDR1 SGHNT, CDR2 YYREEE (reference sequence). In DNA, the CDR3 is TGTGCCAGCAGCTTGGGACTAGACACAGATACGCAGTATTTT. Its translation: CASSLGLDTDTQYF.

This clone was counted a single time. The chain is built from TRBV21-1 and TRBJ2-1. TRBV21-1 constitutes a pseudogene. This CDR3 has 12 residues. CDR3 sequence reads: CASSKQGDEQFF. CDR3 coding DNA: TGTGCCAGCAGCAAACAGGGAGATGAGCAGTTCTTC.

A word on this clone: Other nucleotide sequences from this sample produce the same CDR3. J is TRBJ1-3 and V is TRBV11-2; tentative D call: TRBD1 (6 bases). CDR1 and CDR2 (germline): SGHAT, FQNNGV. The CDR3 has 14 residues. Trimming took 0 bases from V and 4 from J, leaving 7 bases between them. The CDR3 DNA sequence: TGTGCCAGCAGCTTAGACAGGGGAGGAAACACCATATATTTT. Protein: CASSLDRGGNTIYF.

The chain employs TRBV21-1 and TRBJ1-2; the table assigns TRBD1, which was not confirmed against the DNA. TRBV21-1 is listed as a pseudogene. The CDR3 spans 14 residues. The CDR3 nucleotides are TGTGCCAGCAGCAAAGTGGGCAGGGGCTATGGCTACACCTTC. Its protein product is CASSKVGRGYGYTF.

V gene TRBV27 combines with J gene TRBJ2-2; no reliable D call. CDR3 length equals 14 residues. Trimming stripped 0 bases from V and 5 bases from J, with 7 bases between. Germline values: CDR1 MNHEY, CDR2 SMNVEV (reference sequence). In nucleotides, the CDR3 is TGTGCCAGCAGTTTATCCGCTGGAACCGGGGAGCTGTTTTTT. Its translation: CASSLSAGTGELFF.

The chain joins TRBV7-8 to TRBJ2-7; TRBD1 agrees at 10 bases. This CDR3 has 13 amino acids. J was trimmed by 7 bases and V by 7 bases; bases with no gene match: 7. Germline V CDR1 and CDR2: SGHVS, FQNEAQ. The CDR3 loop is CASTRQGAKEQYF. CDR3 sequence (DNA): TGTGCCAGCACCCGACAGGGGGCGAAAGAGCAGTACTTC.